This TCR beta chain came from a study of blood T cell repertoires in COVID-19. The wider study: Acute and convalescent COVID-19 specimens originated in the United States, Italy and Spain. From T cells, B-cell-depleted T cells, or PBMCs came the material, which was cDNA or gDNA.

Authors' analysis steps: Researchers report that nucleated cell counts were estimated from reference gene primer amplification. The repertoire was sequenced with immunoSEQ multiplex PCR; TCRdb's copy has only in-frame clones and lacks some. V, J and clone size are taken as reported in that table, and D and trimming were inferred from the DNA itself. Here the sample spans around 45,000 clones, roughly 89% being singletons. Material: peripheral blood. The clonotype originates from a man aged 55 to 69 with active COVID-19.

CDR3 amino acids: CASSKKRERGETQYF. DNA for the CDR3: TGTGCCAGCAGCAAAAAGCGGGAGCGCGGAGAGACCCAGTACTTC. The rearrangement joins TRBV6-6 to TRBJ2-5; 8 bases line up with TRBD2. Germline V CDR1 and CDR2: MNHNY, SVGAGI (reference sequence). CDR3 length: 15 residues. With 6 bases clipped from V and 4 bases from J, the junction kept 10 bases outside the gene matches.